What follows are 14 T cell receptor beta chains derived from one specimen sequenced in a study of blood T cell repertoires in COVID-19. This table comes from immunoSEQ multiplex PCR, and its TCRdb copy is limited to in-frame clones, with some not included. The sample includes over 200,000 clones, about 79% of them seen just once. Sequencing was carried out using peripheral blood. The receptor set was obtained from a man between 40 and 49 years old who had recovered from COVID-19.

The rearrangement uses TRBV18 and TRBJ1-1, with 7 bases aligning to TRBD1. Per the germline V gene, CDR1 is KGHSH and CDR2 is LQKENI. CDR3 length: 16 amino acids. V lost 3 bases and J lost 0; bases outside the gene matches: 7. The CDR3 sequence: CASSPSKGAMNTEAFF. For the CDR3, the DNA is TGTGCCAGCTCACCGAGTAAGGGGGCCATGAACACTGAAGCTTTCTTT.

This clone has only one observation. The identical CDR3 is also encoded by other nucleotide sequences in the sample. The CDR3 DNA follows: TGTGCCAGCAGCTTGGGGCCCACACCGAACACCGGGGAGCTGTTTTTT. Translation: CASSLGPTPNTGELFF. This sequence joins TRBV5-5 and TRBJ2-2, with D unclear. V lost 0 bases and J 0 bases, leaving 9 bases between the germline ends. This CDR3 comprises 16 residues. The germline CDR1 and CDR2 sequences are SGHKS and YYEKEE (reference sequence).

This clone appeared a few times. This rearrangement joins TRBV20-1 to TRBJ1-1; a weak D match, TRBD1 (6 bases). In germline, CDR1 is DFQATT, CDR2 SNEGSKA (reference sequence). The CDR3 is 11 residues long. The V and J ends lost 7 bases and 11 bases respectively, with 17 bases between them. The CDR3 DNA reads TGCAGTGGACGAGCGGGGGCGTGGGCTTTCTTT. Translated: CSGRAGAWAFF.

The rearrangement links TRBV15 to TRBJ2-2; no reliable D call. Germline CDR1 LNHNV, CDR2 YYDKDF (reference sequence). Trimming removed 1 base from V and 8 bases from J, with 8 bases in between. The CDR3 runs to 13 residues. The CDR3 here is CATSRGAGGELFF. CDR3 in DNA: TGTGCCACCAGCAGAGGGGCTGGGGGGGAGCTGTTTTTT.

This sequence joins TRBV7-2 and TRBJ2-7, with TRBD1 matching over 8 bases. The CDR3 is made up of 14 amino acids. With 3 bases clipped from V and 6 bases from J, the junction kept 7 bases outside the gene matches. The germline V gene encodes CDR1 SGHTA and CDR2 FQGNSA. The CDR3 spells CASSLTMDRAEQYF. The CDR3 region has the DNA TGTGCCAGCAGCTTGACGATGGACAGGGCCGAGCAGTACTTC.

The CDR3, as DNA: TGTGCCAGCAGTCCATGGGACAGGGGTAGTGATTCACCCCTCCACTTT. This encodes CASSPWDRGSDSPLHF. V is TRBV27 and J is TRBJ1-6; 10 bases align to TRBD1. V shed 5 bases and J 8 bases; nucleotides not matched to a gene: 9. The CDR3 length is 16 residues. Germline values: CDR1 MNHEY, CDR2 SMNVEV (reference sequence).

The chain has TRBV6-1 and TRBJ1-2, with D possibly TRBD1 on 5 matching bases. Germline V gene sequence: CDR1 MNHNS, CDR2 SASEGT. CDR3 length: 17 residues. V was cut by 4 bases and J by 5 bases, with 23 bases left in between. This CDR3 reads CASSGEVLFGTPYGYTF. CDR3 coding DNA: TGTGCCAGCAGTGGGGAAGTCTTGTTTGGGACTCCTTATGGCTACACCTTC.

The chain has TRBV5-4 and TRBJ2-3; 7 nucleotides match TRBD2. CDR3 length equals 15 residues. J was trimmed by 5 bases and V by 4 bases; bases with no gene match: 10. From germline, CDR1 is SGHNT and CDR2 YYREEE (reference sequence). CDR3 coding DNA: TGTGCCAGCAGCCCGCACCCGGGGGAGGGAGATACGCAGTATTTT. It yields the protein CASSPHPGEGDTQYF. The whole variable domain, filled in from reference TRBV5-4 and TRBJ2-3, reads ETGVTQSPTHLIKTRGQQVTLRCSSQSGHNTVSWYQQALGQGPQFIFQYYREEENGRGNFPPRFSGLQFPNYSSELNVNALELDDSALYLCASSPHPGEGDTQYFGPGTRLTVL.

The chain joins TRBV10-3 to TRBJ2-3, with 8 bases that match TRBD2. J gave up 6 bases and V 5 bases, and 16 bases lay outside the gene matches. CDR3 length: 17 amino acids. Germline CDR1 and CDR2: ENHRY and SYGVKD. The CDR3, as DNA: TGTGCCATCAGTTTGTCGAGAACGGCGGGGGGCTTGGATACGCAGTATTTT. Protein sequence: CAISLSRTAGGLDTQYF.

This clone was counted a single time. The rearrangement uses TRBV19 and TRBJ1-5; 8 nucleotides match TRBD1. The length of the CDR3 is 14 residues. From germline, CDR1 is LNHDA and CDR2 SQIVND (reference sequence). V lost 4 bases to trimming and J lost 5 bases; unmatched junction nucleotides: 4. The CDR3 DNA follows: TGTGCCAGTAGTAGGGACAGGAGGGATCAGCCCCAGCATTTT. Its translation is CASSRDRRDQPQHF.

This sequence joins TRBV7-9 and TRBJ2-3; D perhaps matches TRBD1 (6 bases). Trimming pared 3 bases from V and 2 bases from J, leaving 9 bases between. Germline assignment: CDR1 SEHNR and CDR2 FQNEAQ (reference sequence). This CDR3 region has 14 residues. The CDR3 sequence: CASSFGQLTDTQYF. The CDR3 DNA follows: TGTGCCAGCAGCTTTGGACAGCTCACAGATACGCAGTATTTT. The full variable domain, completed using reference TRBV7-9 and TRBJ2-3, is DTGVSQNPRHKITKRGQNVTFRCDPISEHNRLYWYRQTLGQGPEFLTYFQNEAQLEKSRLLSDRFSAERPKGSFSTLEIQRTEQGDSAMYLCASSFGQLTDTQYFGPGTRLTVL.

This chain links TRBV12-3 or TRBV12-4 with TRBJ1-1; 7 bases map to TRBD1. The CDR3 length is 13 residues. The V segment lost 6 bases and the J segment 1 base; nucleotides outside the gene matches: 2. This chain's CDR3 is CASRGDRNTEAFF. Here the CDR3 DNA reads TGTGCCAGCAGGGGGGACAGGAACACTGAAGCTTTCTTT.

The chain uses TRBV6-5 and TRBJ2-3; 12 nucleotides match TRBD2. From germline, CDR1 is MNHEY and CDR2 SVGAGI. The CDR3 has 15 amino acids. V dropped 7 bases and J dropped 0; count of bases not matched to a gene: 2. This chain's CDR3 is CASNGLAGSTDTQYF. The CDR3, as DNA: TGTGCCAGCAACGGACTAGCGGGGAGCACAGATACGCAGTATTTT.

This chain links TRBV15 with TRBJ2-1, with 7 bases fitting TRBD1. J gave up 8 bases and V 0 bases, and 7 bases lay outside the gene matches. Per germline, CDR1 LNHNV and CDR2 YYDKDF (reference sequence). The CDR3 has 15 amino acids. The CDR3 nucleotides are TGTGCCACCAGCAGAGAGGGGACAGTCCCTCATGAGCAGTTCTTC. It codes for CATSREGTVPHEQFF. Variable domain in full (rest from reference TRBV15 and TRBJ2-1): DAMVIQNPRYQVTQFGKPVTLSCSQTLNHNVMYWYQQKSSQAPKLLFHYYDKDFNNEADTPDNFQSRRPNTSFCFLDIRSPGLGDTAMYLCATSREGTVPHEQFFGPGTRLTVL.